This is a list of T cell receptor beta chains from one sample in a study of long-term antiretroviral therapy in people with HIV. Measured with immunoSEQ multiplex PCR; TCRdb has only the in-frame clones, and not every one. The sample lists about 33,000 clones; more than 60% were seen once. This sample comprised unsorted PBMCs, obtained 2 years after starting antiretroviral therapy. These receptors were obtained from a woman between 50 and 59 years old with HIV. Each CDR3 is given with its conserved first and last residue. Each record gives: CDR3 protein, V gene.

CASSPVIGTDTDTQYF,TRBV18
CASTWGGRPPEAFF,TRBV19
CASNRGVYYNEQFF,TRBV6-5
CASSFNGGEETQYF,TRBV28
CASSQGEGTVYNEQFF,TRBV4-2
CASSSPYEQYF,TRBV6-5
CASSLLGQVSYEQYF,TRBV5-1
CASSLPSSRTDTQYF,TRBV7-2
CASSDRTGGDYGYTF,TRBV6-1
CASRRTGRTEKLFF,TRBV6-5
CASSYQWTDTQYF,TRBV6-5
CASRIPSGGAVGELFF,TRBV4-1
CASSLEGRSSNEKLFF,TRBV7-9
CASSYSAGGNEQFF,TRBV6-6
CASSSGGASYNEQFF,TRBV6-5
CASSGPGGGPPETQYF,TRBV2
CASSLGHLSNQPQHF,TRBV28
CASSLVVAGAQYF,TRBV5-5
CASSGGRNQPQHF,TRBV19
CASSLAPGTNEKLFF,TRBV5-1
CASSSNRDLSGANVLTF,TRBV7-3
CASSNLGGGGTEAFF,TRBV6-6
CASRAGRANYGYTF,TRBV2
CASSLGRHEQFF,TRBV5-5
CASSYSQGPGNTIYF,TRBV7-2
CASSLSVPSGANVLTF,TRBV27
CASSRPGVKTQYF,TRBV11-2
CASSLGNTGNTEAFF,TRBV5-1
CASSPGGNYGYTF,TRBV6-4
CASSQLRGASTDTQYF,TRBV4-1
CASIPRGGDEQFF,TRBV7-9
CASSRGKNMNTEAFF,TRBV5-1
CASSTIHGYTF,TRBV19
CASSPVRGGTQETQYF,TRBV7-3
CASSLPPGDQPQHF,TRBV7-8
CASSPDRGGNQPQHF,TRBV18
CSVEGPSWPTTNTGELFF,TRBV29-1
CASSEVTSSYEQYF,TRBV6-1
CASSPEVMGGYTF,TRBV18
CASSDTGTEVRYIVNQPQHF,TRBV6-1
CASSPPNPQPQHF,TRBV6-5
CASSGGNYGYTF,TRBV30
CASSLDTGELFF,TRBV2
CASSLTGPNEKLFF,TRBV5-4
CASSTGTVDSPLHF,TRBV19
CASSEGTETGHTDTQYF,TRBV2
CASNYNEQFF,TRBV6-1
CAWSVKWGSMNTEAFF,TRBV30
CASRGQGPYNEQFF,TRBV11-2
CASSLVPQTENTEAFF,TRBV7-9
CASSIPTGYNTDTQYF,TRBV27
CASTHLNTEAFF,TRBV7-9
CASSIRAGGLPGELFF,TRBV19
CASSVENTEAFF,TRBV5-6
CASSSTHKAYGDTQYF,TRBV11-2